This T cell receptor beta chain was obtained from a study of technical replicates of blood from a handful of donors. The CDR3 is made up of 14 amino acids. The V gene's germline CDR1 is LNHDA and CDR2 SQIVND (reference sequence). Deletions cut 4 bases from V and 7 bases from J, with 11 bases between. The data were produced by immunoSEQ multiplex PCR, yet TCRdb's version contains in-frame clones alone and is incomplete. The data contain 85,000 or so clones, about 93% of them seen just once; the ten biggest clones take up over 0.25%. Input material: T cells isolated from PBMCs. The sequence was obtained from a human donor in good health. The V call is TRBV19, the J call TRBJ1-6; D gene unclear. CDR3 sequence: CASSRSQRNSPLHF. CDR3 DNA: TGTGCCAGTAGTAGGTCCCAGCGAAATTCACCCCTCCACTTT.